The T cell receptor beta chain under discussion was sequenced for a study of esophageal squamous cell carcinoma under preoperative chemotherapy. Time point denoted: before preoperative PTX-NDP chemotherapy. CDR1 and CDR2 (germline): MNHNS, SASEGT. This CDR3 has 11 amino acids. Study results and limitations: Clonal contraction, more than amplification, hit abundant clones after paclitaxel-nedaplatin.

TCRdb ran MiXCR on the PCR reads and lists one entry per CDR3 protein. The sample yields fewer than 8,000 distinct CDR3 sequences, roughly 30% seen once. A word on this clonotype: Its antigen is currently unknown. Its ends do not fully match the called genes, so a read error is possible.

This material was acquired from a patient given preoperative chemotherapy. This receptor was taken from a human donor with esophageal squamous cell carcinoma. The donor label of this sample is uncertain. The genes are TRBV6-1 and TRBJ2-2; D uncertain. In nucleotides, the CDR3 is TGTCCCAGGAGTGAAACCGGGGAGCTGTTTTTT. Protein product: CPRSETGELFF.